These T cell receptor beta chains were read from a single sample in a study of primary melanoma T cells and metastatic recurrence. Measured with immunoSEQ multiplex PCR; TCRdb has only the in-frame clones, and not every one. Among roughly 800 clones listed, 76% were seen once. Sequencing was performed on melanoma tumor tissue. The receptors were sampled from a human donor with melanoma. Each CDR3 is given with its conserved first and last residue. The order of the fields is J gene, clone size, D gene, V gene, CDR3 protein, CDR3 DNA. The D gene is left open where the match is weak. Only some rows state a clone size, as once, few, many or a class for expanded clones.

J gene: TRBJ1-1
clone size: -
D gene: -
V gene: TRBV28
CDR3 protein: CASSLPVPGEASEAFF
CDR3 DNA: TGTGCCAGCAGTTTACCGGTCCCAGGGGAGGCCTCTGAAGCTTTCTTT

J gene: TRBJ1-2
clone size: -
D gene: -
V gene: TRBV6-8
CDR3 protein: CASINQGRADGYTF
CDR3 DNA: TGTGCCAGCATAAACCAGGGAAGGGCTGATGGCTACACCTTC

J gene: TRBJ2-6
clone size: -
D gene: -
V gene: TRBV30
CDR3 protein: CAGSGGGNVLTF
CDR3 DNA: TGTGCCGGGAGTGGGGGAGGCAACGTCCTGACTTTC

J gene: TRBJ1-4
clone size: -
D gene: TRBD1
V gene: TRBV28
CDR3 protein: CASSSQRQGWEKLFF
CDR3 DNA: TGTGCCAGCAGTTCACAAAGACAGGGCTGGGAAAAACTGTTTTTT

J gene: TRBJ1-4
clone size: once
D gene: -
V gene: TRBV4-1
CDR3 protein: CASSQGYAAEKLFF
CDR3 DNA: TGCGCCAGCAGCCAAGGCTACGCGGCTGAAAAACTGTTTTTT

J gene: TRBJ2-3
clone size: -
D gene: -
V gene: TRBV28
CDR3 protein: CASSLVAKGGDTQYF
CDR3 DNA: TGTGCCAGCAGTTTAGTAGCAAAGGGAGGAGATACGCAGTATTTT

J gene: TRBJ1-1
clone size: -
D gene: -
V gene: TRBV6-8
CDR3 protein: CASSYSRRVGLNTEAFF
CDR3 DNA: TGTGCCAGCAGTTACTCGAGAAGGGTCGGGCTTAACACTGAAGCTTTCTTT

J gene: TRBJ2-6
clone size: -
D gene: -
V gene: TRBV23-1
CDR3 protein: CASSLTPSGANVLTF
CDR3 DNA: TGCGCCAGCAGCCTGACCCCTTCTGGGGCCAACGTCCTGACTTTC

J gene: TRBJ2-4
clone size: -
D gene: TRBD1
V gene: TRBV19
CDR3 protein: CASSPGQGHVKNIQYF
CDR3 DNA: TGTGCCAGTAGCCCGGGACAGGGACATGTCAAAAACATTCAGTACTTC

J gene: TRBJ1-2
clone size: -
D gene: -
V gene: TRBV30
CDR3 protein: CAWSLIRGGGYTF
CDR3 DNA: TGTGCCTGGTCACTCATAAGGGGTGGTGGCTACACCTTC

J gene: TRBJ1-2
clone size: -
D gene: TRBD1
V gene: TRBV7-1
CDR3 protein: CASSLTGDYGYTF
CDR3 DNA: TGTGCCAGCAGCTTAACAGGGGATTATGGCTACACCTTC

J gene: TRBJ1-1
clone size: -
D gene: -
V gene: TRBV19
CDR3 protein: CASSGLENTEAFF
CDR3 DNA: TGTGCCAGTAGTGGTCTGGAGAACACTGAAGCTTTCTTT

J gene: TRBJ1-1
clone size: -
D gene: -
V gene: TRBV6-8
CDR3 protein: CASSYDTIGTEAFF
CDR3 DNA: TGTGCCAGCAGTTACGACACAATAGGGACTGAAGCTTTCTTT

J gene: TRBJ1-1
clone size: -
D gene: -
V gene: TRBV6-8
CDR3 protein: CASSLQGNTEAFF
CDR3 DNA: TGTGCCAGCTCCCTCCAGGGGAACACTGAAGCTTTCTTT

J gene: TRBJ1-1
clone size: -
D gene: -
V gene: TRBV18
CDR3 protein: CASSPPVNTEAFF
CDR3 DNA: TGTGCCAGCTCACCACCGGTGAACACTGAAGCTTTCTTT

J gene: TRBJ2-1
clone size: hyperexpanded
D gene: TRBD1
V gene: TRBV29-1
CDR3 protein: CSVGSGTGVNEQFF
CDR3 DNA: TGCAGCGTTGGTTCCGGGACAGGGGTCAATGAGCAGTTCTTC

J gene: TRBJ2-1
clone size: -
D gene: -
V gene: TRBV11-3
CDR3 protein: CASSLEAVLGNEQFF
CDR3 DNA: TGTGCCAGCAGCTTAGAGGCGGTATTGGGCAATGAGCAGTTCTTC

J gene: TRBJ2-3
clone size: -
D gene: -
V gene: TRBV6-8
CDR3 protein: CASSYSIADTQYF
CDR3 DNA: TGTGCCAGCAGTTACTCGATAGCAGATACGCAGTATTTT

J gene: TRBJ1-5
clone size: -
D gene: TRBD1
V gene: TRBV6-8
CDR3 protein: CASGGQGLSQPQHF
CDR3 DNA: TGTGCCAGCGGGGGACAGGGATTAAGTCAGCCCCAGCATTTT

J gene: TRBJ1-1
clone size: -
D gene: -
V gene: TRBV19
CDR3 protein: CASSLSLVTEAFF
CDR3 DNA: TGTGCCAGTAGTCTAAGTCTGGTCACTGAAGCTTTCTTT

J gene: TRBJ2-5
clone size: -
D gene: -
V gene: TRBV30
CDR3 protein: CAWSPLGTYETQYF
CDR3 DNA: TGTGCCTGGAGTCCTCTCGGGACCTATGAGACCCAGTACTTC

J gene: TRBJ1-6
clone size: large
D gene: TRBD1
V gene: TRBV11-3
CDR3 protein: CASSFDRGVIYNSPLHF
CDR3 DNA: TGTGCCAGCAGCTTCGACAGGGGGGTAATCTATAATTCACCCCTCCACTTT

J gene: TRBJ2-7
clone size: -
D gene: -
V gene: TRBV6-1
CDR3 protein: CASSEANAAYEQYF
CDR3 DNA: TGTGCCAGCAGTGAAGCGAACGCAGCCTACGAGCAGTACTTC

J gene: TRBJ2-7
clone size: -
D gene: -
V gene: TRBV6-8
CDR3 protein: CASSYTQGLYEQYF
CDR3 DNA: TGTGCCAGCAGTTACACCCAGGGACTCTACGAGCAGTACTTC

J gene: TRBJ2-7
clone size: -
D gene: -
V gene: TRBV28
CDR3 protein: CASTTVAGLGYEQYF
CDR3 DNA: TGTGCCAGCACCACAGTTGCGGGTCTAGGCTACGAGCAGTACTTC

J gene: TRBJ1-1
clone size: -
D gene: -
V gene: TRBV7-5
CDR3 protein: CASSPYGGYTEAFF
CDR3 DNA: TGTGCCAGCAGCCCCTATGGCGGGTACACTGAAGCTTTCTTT

J gene: TRBJ1-2
clone size: -
D gene: TRBD1
V gene: TRBV19
CDR3 protein: CASRSGGVYGYTF
CDR3 DNA: TGTGCCAGTAGATCAGGGGGCGTATATGGCTACACCTTC

J gene: TRBJ2-3
clone size: -
D gene: -
V gene: TRBV14
CDR3 protein: CASSQDRVTQYF
CDR3 DNA: TGTGCCAGCAGCCAAGATCGGGTAACGCAGTATTTT

J gene: TRBJ2-1
clone size: -
D gene: -
V gene: TRBV7-6
CDR3 protein: CASSSSSGTLQNEQFF
CDR3 DNA: TGTGCCAGCAGCTCCAGCTCCGGGACCTTACAGAATGAGCAGTTCTTC

J gene: TRBJ1-5
clone size: -
D gene: -
V gene: TRBV12-5
CDR3 protein: CASGLVLFGNQPQHF
CDR3 DNA: TGTGCTAGTGGTTTGGTACTCTTTGGCAATCAGCCCCAGCATTTT

J gene: TRBJ1-1
clone size: -
D gene: -
V gene: TRBV6-8
CDR3 protein: CASSVDEATEAFF
CDR3 DNA: TGTGCCAGCAGCGTCGACGAGGCCACTGAAGCTTTCTTT

J gene: TRBJ1-3
clone size: -
D gene: -
V gene: TRBV5-1
CDR3 protein: CASSLDPGSGNTIYF
CDR3 DNA: TGCGCCAGCAGCTTGGACCCGGGCTCTGGAAACACCATATATTTT

J gene: TRBJ1-1
clone size: few
D gene: -
V gene: TRBV14
CDR3 protein: CASSQGKRTEAFF
CDR3 DNA: TGTGCCAGCAGCCAGGGTAAGCGGACTGAAGCTTTCTTT

J gene: TRBJ1-1
clone size: -
D gene: -
V gene: TRBV29-1
CDR3 protein: CSVEQDMNTEAFF
CDR3 DNA: TGCAGCGTGGAACAGGACATGAACACTGAAGCTTTCTTT

J gene: TRBJ2-1
clone size: large
D gene: -
V gene: TRBV19
CDR3 protein: CASSILSGFDEQFF
CDR3 DNA: TGTGCCAGTAGTATCCTTTCAGGGTTCGATGAGCAGTTCTTC

J gene: TRBJ1-5
clone size: -
D gene: -
V gene: TRBV11-3
CDR3 protein: CASSPQGPNQPQHF
CDR3 DNA: TGTGCCAGCAGTCCTCAGGGTCCCAATCAGCCCCAGCATTTT